A selection of T cell receptor beta chains follows, all from one sample in a study of cytomegalovirus exposure and HLA in healthy donors. Sequencing used immunoSEQ multiplex PCR; TCRdb keeps in-frame clones, though not all of them. The data show nearly 110,000 clones, more than 70% seen once. The specimen was PBMCs. All receptors come from a man between 35 and 55 years old in good health and CMV-seronegative. CDR3s leave out the opening cysteine and the closing phenylalanine or tryptophan. A clone size is listed for some rows: how often the clone was seen (once, few, many), or a class if it is expanded.

>-|TRBV13|TRBJ2-7|13
ASSLFGTVNYEQY
>-|TRBV7-2|TRBJ1-2|17
ASSSQPLRIPGRNYGYT
>-|TRBV7-9|TRBJ2-5|10
ASSLTQETQY
>-|TRBV19|TRBJ2-2|14
ASSPRTGGNTGELF
>-|TRBV5-1|TRBJ2-3|13
ASSFSGGSTDTQY
>once|TRBV5-4|TRBJ1-1|13
ASSLDMGQGNEAF
>-|TRBV15|TRBJ1-1|13
ATSREQGLNTEAF
>once|TRBV6-4|TRBJ1-2|13
ASSVTGDLPYGYT
>-|TRBV6-1|TRBJ2-7|11
ATRFSGVDEQY
>-|TRBV5-1|TRBJ2-7|12
ASSLPTGSYEQY
>-|TRBV27|TRBJ2-3|19
ASSFLSRGLAGGPSTDTQY
>-|TRBV19|TRBJ1-2|15
ASRTGTEQGTRYGYT
>once|TRBV11-2|TRBJ1-1|11
ASSLERGTEAF
>few|TRBV19|TRBJ1-5|15
ASSMAPQGGGNQPQH
>few|TRBV6-6|TRBJ1-3|14
ASSRSRQISGNTIY
>-|TRBV4-2|TRBJ2-1|13
ASSQERTRGNEQF
>-|TRBV6-1|TRBJ2-1|14
ASSGNPESSYNEQF
>-|TRBV6-5|-|13
ASTTSGGAANEQY
>-|TRBV25-1|TRBJ2-7|11
ATGTAQTYEQY
>-|TRBV7-3|TRBJ2-3|14
ASSSGLAGTADTQY
>-|TRBV5-5|TRBJ1-2|10
ASSLQGRGYT
>-|TRBV18|TRBJ1-5|15
ASSPYTTGQGSQPQH
>few|TRBV2|TRBJ1-2|13
ASSEGGGAGYGYT
>-|TRBV5-1|TRBJ1-1|12
ASSWTGANTEAF
>-|TRBV30|TRBJ1-1|13
AWRGVASPNTEAF
>-|TRBV10-1|TRBJ2-5|12
ASSEGASVRTQY
>-|TRBV6-5|TRBJ2-7|12
ASSGSDRPYEQY
>-|TRBV6-5|TRBJ1-5|11
ASSQGVRQPQH
>few|TRBV4-2|TRBJ2-3|11
ASSQAHTDTQY
>-|TRBV7-6|TRBJ2-1|11
ASRRTSGGPPF
>few|TRBV21-1|TRBJ2-7|16
ASSKSAQTMGRSYEQY
>-|TRBV14|TRBJ2-7|14
ASSQPGRGGRYEQY
>-|TRBV2|TRBJ2-7|12
ASGLAGGSYEQY
>-|TRBV5-6|TRBJ1-6|11
ASQGSYNSPLH
>few|TRBV11-2|TRBJ1-2|13
ASSLDWGVGYGYT